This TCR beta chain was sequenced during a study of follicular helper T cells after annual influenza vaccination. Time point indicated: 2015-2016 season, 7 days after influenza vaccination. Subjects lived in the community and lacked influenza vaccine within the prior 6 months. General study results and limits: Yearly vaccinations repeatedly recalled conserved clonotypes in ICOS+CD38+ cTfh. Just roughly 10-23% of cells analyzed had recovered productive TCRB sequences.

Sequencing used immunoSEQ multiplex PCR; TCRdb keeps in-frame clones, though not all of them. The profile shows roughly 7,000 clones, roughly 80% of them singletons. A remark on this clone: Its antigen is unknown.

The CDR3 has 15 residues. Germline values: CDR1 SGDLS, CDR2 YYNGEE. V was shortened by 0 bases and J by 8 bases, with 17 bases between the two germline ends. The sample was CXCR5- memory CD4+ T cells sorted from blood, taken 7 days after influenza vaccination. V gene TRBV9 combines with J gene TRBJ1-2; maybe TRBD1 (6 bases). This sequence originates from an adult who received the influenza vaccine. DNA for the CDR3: TGTGCCAGCAGCGTAGCCGAGACAGGAATCTCGGGCTACACCTTC. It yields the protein CASSVAETGISGYTF.